The rows below give T cell receptor beta chains drawn from one sample of a study of response to subunit inactivated influenza vaccine. TCRdb used MiXCR to reprocess the RT-PCR reads, holding one entry per CDR3 protein. The sample holds just under 250,000 distinct CDR3 sequences, 9.5% to 15% seen once. This sample comprised non-naive T cells sorted from PBMCs, obtained 14 to 15 days before vaccination. The receptors derive from a man aged 50-59 years who received an inactivated influenza vaccine. CDR3s include the opening cysteine and the closing phenylalanine or tryptophan. The D gene is left open where the match is weak. Clone size, where shown, is once, few, many, or a class for clones that have expanded.

D gene,V gene,J gene,clone size,CDR3 protein,CDR3 DNA
TRBD1,TRBV7-9,TRBJ1-1,many,CASSLGQGMTEAFF,TGTGCCAGCAGCTTAGGACAGGGTATGACTGAAGCTTTCTTT
TRBD2,TRBV10-1,TRBJ2-5,NA,CASSSGLAGGQETQYF,TGCGCCAGCAGTTCGGGACTAGCGGGGGGGCAAGAGACCCAGTACTTC
NA,TRBV3-1,TRBJ2-3,few,CASSQGGRQDTQYF,TGTGCCAGCAGCCAAGGAGGTAGGCAAGATACGCAGTATTTT
NA,TRBV6-5,TRBJ1-3,few,CASSYSGQGFGNTIYF,TGTGCCAGCAGTTACTCGGGCCAGGGGTTTGGGAACACCATATATTTT
NA,TRBV6-1,TRBJ1-2,NA,CASSEVPGPTNGYTF,TGTGCCAGCAGTGAAGTTCCAGGGCCCACTAATGGCTACACCTTC
TRBD1,TRBV4-2,TRBJ1-5,few,CASSQDRGGRQPQHF,TGTGCCAGCAGCCAAGATCGAGGGGGCAGGCAGCCCCAGCATTTT
NA,TRBV4-3,TRBJ2-3,many,CASSHEKVGRPQYF,TGCGCCAGCAGCCACGAGAAGGTGGGCCGTCCGCAGTATTTT
NA,TRBV4-2,TRBJ1-2,many,CASSISGTNYGYTF,TGTGCCAGCAGCATTTCCGGGACTAACTATGGCTACACCTTC
NA,TRBV5-1,TRBJ2-1,few,CASSLDGNSYNEQFF,TGCGCCAGCAGCTTAGATGGTAACTCCTACAATGAGCAGTTCTTC
NA,TRBV2,TRBJ2-7,NA,CASTPLGTVPSYEQYF,TGTGCCAGCACCCCATTGGGGACCGTGCCCTCCTACGAGCAGTACTTC
TRBD2,TRBV18,TRBJ2-5,few,CASSPRSGTSANQETQYF,TGTGCCAGCTCACCCAGGTCGGGAACTAGCGCGAACCAAGAGACCCAGTACTTC
NA,TRBV5-1,TRBJ2-7,many,CASSFSYEQYF,TGTGCCAGCAGTTTTTCCTACGAGCAGTACTTC
NA,TRBV4-1,TRBJ2-7,few,CASSDYRGLYEQYF,TGCGCCAGCAGCGACTACAGGGGACTCTACGAGCAGTACTTC
TRBD1,TRBV20-1,TRBJ1-5,many,CSVGTGGMNQPQHF,TGCAGTGTAGGGACAGGGGGGATGAATCAGCCCCAGCATTTT
NA,TRBV28,TRBJ2-3,few,CASSSLAITQYF,TGTGCCAGCAGTTCGTTAGCGATTACGCAGTATTTT
NA,TRBV7-3,TRBJ2-6,NA,CASSLSWLLDYSPGANVLTF,TGTGCCAGCAGCTTAAGCTGGCTTCTAGATTACTCTCCTGGGGCCAACGTCCTGACTTTC
TRBD1,TRBV24-1,TRBJ2-2,NA,CATSERDSRTGELFF,TGTGCCACCAGTGAAAGGGACAGCCGGACCGGGGAGCTGTTTTTT
TRBD1,TRBV5-1,TRBJ2-7,NA,CASSSQGASSEQYF,TGCGCCAGCAGCTCACAGGGGGCGTCGAGCGAGCAGTACTTC
NA,TRBV18,TRBJ2-1,NA,CASSLPPREQFF,TGTGCCAGCTCACTTCCGCCCCGTGAGCAGTTCTTT
NA,TRBV7-2,TRBJ2-3,NA,CASSLQGLVGDTQYF,TGTGCCAGCAGCTTACAGGGGTTGGTAGGAGATACGCAGTATTTT
NA,TRBV5-6,TRBJ2-7,NA,CASSSIGVYEQYF,TGTGCCAGCAGTTCTATCGGGGTCTACGAGCAGTACTTC
NA,TRBV20-1,TRBJ1-2,few,CSASRVSDYGYTF,TGCAGTGCTAGTAGGGTCAGCGACTATGGCTACACCTTC
TRBD1,TRBV12-3/TRBV12-4,TRBJ1-5,few,CASSFGGGPNQPQHF,TGTGCCAGCAGTTTCGGAGGGGGCCCCAATCAGCCCCAGCATTTT
TRBD1,TRBV20-1,TRBJ2-1,few,CSAPSRRTGSTSSSYNEQFF,TGCAGTGCCCCGTCTCGAAGGACAGGGTCGACCTCTAGCTCCTACAATGAGCAGTTCTTC
NA,TRBV11-2,TRBJ2-2,NA,CASSLAWNTGELFF,TGTGCCAGCAGCTTAGCCTGGAACACCGGGGAGCTGTTTTTT
TRBD1,TRBV10-3,TRBJ2-7,NA,CAISRDRVYEQYF,TGTGCCATCTCCCGGGACAGGGTGTACGAGCAGTACTTC
NA,TRBV5-6,TRBJ1-5,once,CASSLNQGTRSNQPQHF,TGTGCCAGCAGCTTGAACCAGGGGACTCGGAGCAATCAGCCCCAGCATTTT
NA,TRBV3-1,TRBJ2-4,NA,CASSQGAGNSIQYF,TGTGCCAGCAGCCAAGGGGCGGGGAATAGCATTCAGTACTTC
NA,TRBV5-6,TRBJ2-3,many,CASSWWDNTDTQYF,TGTGCCAGCAGCTGGTGGGACAACACAGATACGCAGTATTTT